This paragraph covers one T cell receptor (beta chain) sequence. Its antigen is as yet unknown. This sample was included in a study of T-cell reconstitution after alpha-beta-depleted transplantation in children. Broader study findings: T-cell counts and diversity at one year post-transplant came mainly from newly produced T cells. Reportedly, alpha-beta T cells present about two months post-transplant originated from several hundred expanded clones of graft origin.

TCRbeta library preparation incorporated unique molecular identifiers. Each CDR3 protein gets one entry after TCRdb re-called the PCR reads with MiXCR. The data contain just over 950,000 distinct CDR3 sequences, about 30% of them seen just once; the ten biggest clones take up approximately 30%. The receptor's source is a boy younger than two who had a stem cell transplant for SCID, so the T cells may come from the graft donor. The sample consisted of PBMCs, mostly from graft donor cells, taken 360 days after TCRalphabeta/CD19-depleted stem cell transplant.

For the CDR3, the DNA is TGTGCCAGCAGGCCACAGGACGTTTTTAGCACAGATACGCAGTATTTT. This codes for CASRPQDVFSTDTQYF. This chain joins TRBV12-3 or TRBV12-4 and TRBJ2-3; perhaps TRBD1 as D (5 bases). V lost 6 bases to trimming and J lost 0 bases, with 16 bases between them. There are 16 residues in the CDR3.